This T cell receptor beta chain derives from a study of T cell repertoires in cytomegalovirus infection. A few counts support this clonotype. The CDR3 runs to 14 residues. Germline V gene data show CDR1 as MDHEN and CDR2 as SYDVKM. V was clipped by 5 bases and J by 5 bases; unmatched bases: 7. TCRdb reprocessed the reads with MiXCR, giving one entry per CDR3 protein. The data show 150,000 to 200,000 distinct CDR3 sequences, roughly a sixth seen once. Source material: CD8+ T cells from PBMCs. The chain employs TRBV28 and TRBJ2-7, with TRBD1 matching over 9 bases. This TCR was recovered from a human donor in good health (CMV status not recorded). Some clones in this sample may be carry-over from other donors' samples. The CDR3 nucleotides are TGTGCCAGCAGTAGAGGACAGGGGAGGAACGAGCAGTACTTC. Residues: CASSRGQGRNEQYF. The full variable domain, completed using reference TRBV28 and TRBJ2-7, is DVKVTQSSRYLVKRTGEKVFLECVQDMDHENMFWYRQDPGLGLRLIYFSYDVKMKEKGDIPEGYSVSREKKERFSLILESASTNQTSMYLCASSRGQGRNEQYFGPGTRLTVT.